These T cell receptor beta chains were read from a single sample in a study of shared clonotypes between healthy human individuals. Libraries were prepared by immunoSEQ multiplex PCR; TCRdb keeps only in-frame clonotypes and omits some of them. The table shows fewer than 850,000 clones, with less than 95% occurring only once. Sequencing input: memory CD8+ T cells from PBMCs. These receptor sequences come from a man between 18 and 35 years old in good health. Some clones in this sample may be carry-over from other donors' samples. Both conserved end residues are part of each CDR3. The order of the fields is CDR3 protein, CDR3 DNA, clone size, J gene, V gene, D gene, CDR3 length. The D gene is left open where the match is weak. Clone size is given for some rows only: seen once, a few or many times, or a class if the clone is expanded.

CDR3: CASSVRRGKEGEKLFF
DNA: TGTGCCAGCAGCGTCAGAAGAGGGAAGGAGGGTGAAAAACTGTTTTTT
size: .
J: TRBJ1-4
V: TRBV9
D: .
length: 16

CDR3: CASSHNRGFVYEQYF
DNA: TGTGCCAGCAGCCATAACAGGGGCTTTGTCTACGAGCAGTACTTC
size: .
J: TRBJ2-7
V: TRBV7-9
D: TRBD1
length: 15

CDR3: CASSQEQGGEQYF
DNA: TGTGCCAGCAGCCAAGAGCAGGGCGGCGAGCAGTACTTC
size: .
J: TRBJ2-7
V: TRBV4-2
D: .
length: 13

CDR3: CASSPKREATDTQYF
DNA: TGTGCCAGCAGTCCGAAGCGGGAGGCCACAGATACGCAGTATTTT
size: .
J: TRBJ2-3
V: TRBV28
D: TRBD2
length: 15

CDR3: CASSPRVRVSGRYEQYF
DNA: TGTGCCAGCAGCCCCAGGGTGAGGGTTAGCGGGAGGTACGAGCAGTACTTC
size: .
J: TRBJ2-7
V: TRBV7-9
D: TRBD2
length: 17

CDR3: CASSPQGAQNIQYF
DNA: TGCGCCAGCAGCCCCCAGGGGGCCCAAAACATTCAGTACTTC
size: .
J: TRBJ2-4
V: TRBV4-1
D: TRBD1
length: 14

CDR3: CASSLTRTAHNEQFF
DNA: TGTGCCAGCAGTTTAACTAGAACGGCTCACAATGAGCAGTTCTTC
size: .
J: TRBJ2-1
V: TRBV28
D: .
length: 15

CDR3: CASSPGLAVTYNEQFF
DNA: TGCGCCAGCAGCCCGGGACTAGCGGTAACCTACAATGAGCAGTTCTTC
size: .
J: TRBJ2-1
V: TRBV4-1
D: TRBD2
length: 16

CDR3: CASSVGLAFSYEQYF
DNA: TGTGCCAGCAGCGTAGGACTAGCGTTTTCCTACGAGCAGTACTTC
size: .
J: TRBJ2-7
V: TRBV9
D: TRBD2
length: 15

CDR3: CASSQEAAIEAFF
DNA: TGCGCCAGCAGCCAAGAAGCTGCCATTGAAGCTTTCTTT
size: few
J: TRBJ1-1
V: TRBV4-1
D: .
length: 13

CDR3: CASQVLDTQYF
DNA: TGTGCCAGCCAGGTTCTAGATACGCAGTATTTT
size: .
J: TRBJ2-3
V: TRBV27
D: .
length: 11

CDR3: CASSLFPLAGGPTETQYF
DNA: TGTGCCAGCAGCTTATTCCCCCTAGCGGGAGGGCCCACAGAGACCCAGTACTTC
size: once
J: TRBJ2-5
V: TRBV11-2
D: TRBD2
length: 18

CDR3: CASSIDLWGTSGRDEQFF
DNA: TGTGCCAGTAGTATAGATCTATGGGGAACTAGCGGGAGGGATGAGCAGTTCTTC
size: .
J: TRBJ2-1
V: TRBV19
D: TRBD2
length: 18

CDR3: CASSPSYRGPLYEQYF
DNA: TGTGCCAGCTCACCAAGTTACAGGGGGCCCCTCTACGAGCAGTACTTC
size: .
J: TRBJ2-7
V: TRBV18
D: TRBD1
length: 16

CDR3: CASSQDRTGATQYF
DNA: TGCGCCAGCAGCCAAGATCGCACCGGAGCTACGCAGTATTTT
size: .
J: TRBJ2-3
V: TRBV4-3
D: .
length: 14

CDR3: CASSVDGVNEQFF
DNA: TGTGCCAGCAGCGTAGATGGGGTAAATGAGCAGTTCTTC
size: .
J: TRBJ2-1
V: TRBV9
D: .
length: 13

CDR3: CASSPRANPYEQYF
DNA: TGTGCCAGCAGTCCCCGGGCCAACCCCTACGAGCAGTACTTC
size: .
J: TRBJ2-7
V: TRBV27
D: .
length: 14

CDR3: CASSLLEEAYEQYF
DNA: TGCGCCAGCAGCTTGTTGGAGGAAGCCTACGAGCAGTACTTC
size: .
J: TRBJ2-7
V: TRBV5-1
D: .
length: 14

CDR3: CASSMDRGGNGYTF
DNA: TGTGCCAGCAGTATGGACAGGGGAGGAAATGGCTACACCTTC
size: few
J: TRBJ1-2
V: TRBV2
D: TRBD1
length: 14

CDR3: CASSDRLVPDTQYF
DNA: TGTGCCAGCAGTGACAGACTAGTCCCAGATACGCAGTATTTT
size: .
J: TRBJ2-3
V: TRBV25-1
D: .
length: 14

CDR3: CASSYGYTQYF
DNA: TGTGCCAGCAGCTATGGGTATACGCAGTATTTT
size: .
J: TRBJ2-3
V: TRBV5-6
D: .
length: 11

CDR3: CASSPEVWAGEQFF
DNA: TGTGCCAGCTCACCCGAGGTTTGGGCAGGCGAGCAGTTCTTC
size: .
J: TRBJ2-1
V: TRBV18
D: .
length: 14

CDR3: CASSWGGGNTEAFF
DNA: TGTGCCAGCAGTTGGGGTGGAGGGAACACTGAAGCTTTCTTT
size: .
J: TRBJ1-1
V: TRBV27
D: .
length: 14

CDR3: CASSFLAENYNEQFF
DNA: TGTGCCAGCAGTTTCCTAGCGGAGAACTACAATGAGCAGTTCTTC
size: .
J: TRBJ2-1
V: TRBV28
D: TRBD2
length: 15

CDR3: CASSSWRAGSSYEQYF
DNA: TGTGCCAGCAGCTCCTGGAGGGCGGGAAGCTCCTACGAGCAGTACTTC
size: .
J: TRBJ2-7
V: TRBV11-2
D: .
length: 16

CDR3: CASSYSEGEETQYF
DNA: TGTGCCAGCAGTTACTCCGAGGGGGAAGAGACCCAGTACTTC
size: .
J: TRBJ2-5
V: TRBV6-6
D: .
length: 14

CDR3: CASSVGTSGSSHNEQFF
DNA: TGTGCCAGCAGCGTCGGGACTAGCGGGAGTTCCCACAATGAGCAGTTCTTC
size: .
J: TRBJ2-1
V: TRBV9
D: TRBD2
length: 17

CDR3: CASSQDSFQGYTEAFF
DNA: TGTGCCAGCAGCCAAGATTCTTTCCAGGGCTATACTGAAGCTTTCTTT
size: .
J: TRBJ1-1
V: TRBV4-2
D: .
length: 16

CDR3: CASSHSGTRMPSGANVLTF
DNA: TGTGCCAGCAGCCACAGCGGGACTAGGATGCCCTCTGGGGCCAACGTCCTGACTTTC
size: .
J: TRBJ2-6
V: TRBV14
D: TRBD2
length: 19

CDR3: CASSPLTDTNYGYTF
DNA: TGTGCCAGCAGCCCCCTGACGGATACTAACTATGGCTACACCTTC
size: .
J: TRBJ1-2
V: TRBV9
D: .
length: 15

CDR3: CASSPLWGRGTEAFF
DNA: TGTGCCAGCAGTCCTCTTTGGGGACGTGGTACTGAAGCTTTCTTT
size: .
J: TRBJ1-1
V: TRBV25-1
D: .
length: 15

CDR3: CASSRGLAGILETQYF
DNA: TGTGCCAGTAGTAGGGGACTAGCGGGAATATTAGAGACCCAGTACTTC
size: .
J: TRBJ2-5
V: TRBV19
D: TRBD2
length: 16

CDR3: CASSLTREGYNEQFF
DNA: TGCGCCAGCAGCTTGACGCGGGAAGGCTACAATGAGCAGTTCTTC
size: .
J: TRBJ2-1
V: TRBV5-1
D: .
length: 15

CDR3: CASSQGGASVLYEQYF
DNA: TGTGCCAGCAGCCAAGGAGGGGCATCGGTTTTGTACGAGCAGTACTTC
size: .
J: TRBJ2-7
V: TRBV4-2
D: .
length: 16

CDR3: CASTEVAVKTDTQYF
DNA: TGTGCCAGCACGGAAGTAGCGGTGAAAACAGATACGCAGTATTTT
size: .
J: TRBJ2-3
V: TRBV2
D: .
length: 15

CDR3: CASSSDSEIEKLFF
DNA: TGTGCCAGCAGCTCGGACAGTGAAATTGAAAAACTGTTTTTT
size: .
J: TRBJ1-4
V: TRBV5-4
D: .
length: 14

CDR3: CATSRDLRHEQYF
DNA: TGTGCCACCAGCAGGGACTTGAGGCACGAGCAGTACTTC
size: .
J: TRBJ2-7
V: TRBV15
D: .
length: 13

CDR3: CASSPGQGNTGELFF
DNA: TGTGCCAGCAGCCCTGGACAGGGGAACACCGGGGAGCTGTTTTTT
size: .
J: TRBJ2-2
V: TRBV9
D: TRBD1
length: 15

CDR3: CSVVDNTGELFF
DNA: TGCAGCGTTGTAGATAACACCGGGGAGCTGTTTTTT
size: .
J: TRBJ2-2
V: TRBV29-1
D: .
length: 12

CDR3: CASSQGHSGRADTQYF
DNA: TGCGCCAGCAGCCAAGGACATAGCGGGAGAGCAGATACGCAGTATTTT
size: few
J: TRBJ2-3
V: TRBV4-3
D: TRBD2
length: 16

CDR3: CASSSTGSVGYTF
DNA: TGTGCCAGCAGTTCCACGGGTTCAGTTGGCTACACCTTC
size: .
J: TRBJ1-2
V: TRBV27
D: .
length: 13

CDR3: CASSSLGTGNTEAFF
DNA: TGTGCCAGCAGCTCCCTGGGGACGGGAAACACTGAAGCTTTCTTT
size: .
J: TRBJ1-1
V: TRBV5-8
D: .
length: 15

CDR3: CASSQGTGWGNTEAFF
DNA: TGTGCCAGCAGCCAAGGGACAGGGTGGGGGAACACTGAAGCTTTCTTT
size: .
J: TRBJ1-1
V: TRBV11-2
D: TRBD1
length: 16

CDR3: CASSALTGKNTEAFF
DNA: TGTGCCAGCAGCGCCCTTACCGGTAAGAACACTGAAGCTTTCTTT
size: .
J: TRBJ1-1
V: TRBV7-8
D: .
length: 15

CDR3: CASTSAPGGGYTF
DNA: TGTGCCAGCACCTCGGCCCCGGGGGGTGGCTACACCTTC
size: .
J: TRBJ1-2
V: TRBV5-4
D: .
length: 13

CDR3: CASSIFRGGQPQHF
DNA: TGTGCCAGCAGTATTTTCAGGGGAGGTCAGCCCCAGCATTTT
size: .
J: TRBJ1-5
V: TRBV27
D: .
length: 14

CDR3: CASSPVGNTEAFF
DNA: TGTGCCAGCTCACCGGTGGGGAACACTGAAGCTTTCTTT
size: .
J: TRBJ1-1
V: TRBV18
D: .
length: 13

CDR3: CASSPRLAGGDEQFF
DNA: TGTGCCAGCAGCCCCCGACTAGCGGGAGGTGATGAGCAGTTCTTC
size: .
J: TRBJ2-1
V: TRBV9
D: TRBD2
length: 15

CDR3: CASSTPSGVYNEQFF
DNA: TGTGCCAGCAGCACCCCTAGCGGAGTGTACAATGAGCAGTTCTTC
size: .
J: TRBJ2-1
V: TRBV9
D: TRBD2
length: 15

CDR3: CASNLGTGGTEAFF
DNA: TGTGCCAGCAATCTCGGGACAGGGGGCACTGAAGCTTTCTTT
size: .
J: TRBJ1-1
V: TRBV9
D: TRBD1
length: 14

CDR3: CASSLEGVERYGYTF
DNA: TGTGCCAGCAGTTTAGAAGGGGTAGAGCGCTATGGCTACACCTTC
size: .
J: TRBJ1-2
V: TRBV28
D: .
length: 15

CDR3: CASSIPAGADSDTQYF
DNA: TGTGCCAGTAGTATCCCAGCGGGAGCTGATTCAGATACGCAGTATTTT
size: .
J: TRBJ2-3
V: TRBV19
D: TRBD2
length: 16

CDR3: CASSPFTKFRPVALFF
DNA: TGTGCCAGCAGTCCCTTCACTAAGTTTAGACCGGTTGCGCTGTTTTTT
size: .
J: TRBJ2-2
V: TRBV27
D: .
length: 16

CDR3: CASSLGTGITYEQYF
DNA: TGTGCCAGCAGCTTGGGGACAGGGATAACCTACGAGCAGTACTTC
size: .
J: TRBJ2-7
V: TRBV5-8
D: TRBD1
length: 15

CDR3: CANGGGPTDTQYF
DNA: TGTGCAAACGGGGGCGGACCCACAGATACGCAGTATTTT
size: .
J: TRBJ2-3
V: TRBV7-9
D: .
length: 13

CDR3: CSVQITGYGNTIYF
DNA: TGCAGCGTCCAAATTACCGGGTATGGAAACACCATATATTTT
size: .
J: TRBJ1-3
V: TRBV29-1
D: .
length: 14

CDR3: CASSPPGTGAQETQYF
DNA: TGTGCCAGCAGCCCTCCCGGGACAGGCGCCCAAGAGACCCAGTACTTC
size: .
J: TRBJ2-5
V: TRBV9
D: TRBD1
length: 16

CDR3: CASSPHGPYEQYF
DNA: TGTGCCAGCAGCCCCCACGGTCCATACGAGCAGTACTTC
size: .
J: TRBJ2-7
V: TRBV14
D: .
length: 13

CDR3: CASRPGLAGEMTDTQYF
DNA: TGTGCCAGCAGACCAGGACTAGCGGGAGAAATGACAGATACGCAGTATTTT
size: .
J: TRBJ2-3
V: TRBV21-1
D: .
length: 17

CDR3: CASSLDLDFFSYEQYF
DNA: TGTGCCAGCAGCTTAGATCTGGACTTCTTTTCCTACGAGCAGTACTTC
size: .
J: TRBJ2-7
V: TRBV7-8
D: .
length: 16